This T cell receptor beta chain is from a study of sequential checkpoint blockade in melanoma. Study in general: Roughly 22 patients had tumor biopsies before treatment and at week 13.

Method: immunoSEQ multiplex PCR; TCRdb's copy keeps in-frame clones and lacks some. The sample consists of about 2,400 clones, 20% to 25% of them appearing once. This clone is judged medium-sized (0.01 to 0.1%). Its antigen is still unknown. The CDR3 totals 13 residues. J lost 5 bases, V lost 4 bases, and 3 bases had no gene match. Described treatment: randomized to nivolumab then ipilimumab (arm A) or the reverse (arm B). Whole-study results and caveats: About 30 times likelier clinical benefit followed increased tumor T-cell fraction and clonality. Response in arm A was associated with pretreatment TIL clonality.

The receptor's source is a human donor with melanoma. The starting material was tumor tissue (inferred from file names), obtained from a patient given nivolumab and ipilimumab in sequence. The V call is TRBV7-1, the J call TRBJ2-3; 7 nucleotides line up with TRBD2. TRBV7-1 carries the ORF label, with uncertain function. The CDR3 here is CASSLREGDTQYF. As DNA, the CDR3 is TGTGCCAGCAGCTTAAGGGAGGGAGATACGCAGTATTTT.